This TCR beta chain comes out of a study of T cell repertoires in cytomegalovirus infection. As for the study in general: From public TCR beta signatures came an indication of both CMV infection and matching HLA type. General observations from the study: HLA-C-restricted TCR beta clonotypes specific for CMV led the ex vivo response. Summed frequency of shared TCR beta families picked out CMV carriers who also had the relevant HLA.

This clonotype was picked up many times. Its antigen is unidentified. The CDR3 has 15 residues. J lost 9 bases, V lost 3 bases, and 5 bases had no gene match. Per germline, CDR1 SGHTA and CDR2 FQGNSA. Each CDR3 protein gets one entry after TCRdb re-called the reads with MiXCR. Among 200,000 or so distinct CDR3 sequences, over 25% were seen once, and the ten largest hold 30% to 35%. The chain combines TRBV7-2 with TRBJ2-3, with 14 bases fitting TRBD2. Sequencing was done on a sample of PBMCs. The TCR sequence derives from a human donor in good health (CMV status not recorded). Some clones in this sample may be carry-over from other donors' samples. As DNA, the CDR3 is TGTGCCAGCAGCTTGGGGACTAGCGGGGGTAGGACGCAGTATTTT. It specifies CASSLGTSGGRTQYF.